The 9 T cell receptor beta chains below all came from one sample that was sequenced in a study of cytomegalovirus exposure and HLA in healthy donors. PCR involved 60 Vbeta and 13 Jbeta primers. Sequenced by immunoSEQ multiplex PCR; TCRdb stores in-frame clones only, minus some. In the table there are about 140,000 clones, over 75% of which are singletons. Sequencing was performed on PBMCs. The receptors derive from a female donor in good health and CMV-seronegative.

This clone was recorded at least ten times. CDR3 amino acids: CASIPTGGGSSYEQYF. DNA of the CDR3: TGTGCCAGCATCCCCACGGGGGGCGGGAGCTCCTACGAGCAGTACTTC. The rearrangement uses TRBV7-9 and TRBJ2-7; D is perhaps TRBD2 (7 bases). The germline V and J ends were trimmed by 7 bases and 0 bases, with 19 bases remaining between them. Germline V gene sequence: CDR1 SEHNR, CDR2 FQNEAQ (reference sequence). CDR3 length: 16 amino acids. The full variable domain, its missing parts supplied by reference TRBV7-9 and TRBJ2-7, is DTGVSQNPRHKITKRGQNVTFRCDPISEHNRLYWYRQTLGQGPEFLTYFQNEAQLEKSRLLSDRFSAERPKGSFSTLEIQRTEQGDSAMYLCASIPTGGGSSYEQYFGPGTRLTVT.

This chain links TRBV7-9 with TRBJ2-1; TRBD2 aligns across 12 bases. Looked up from germline, CDR1 is SEHNR and CDR2 is FQNEAQ (reference sequence). The CDR3 sequence is 19 residues long. V lost 1 base to trimming and J lost 8 bases; unmatched junction nucleotides: 15. The CDR3 region has the DNA TGTGCCAGCAGCTTAGTCAGCGTTCGGACTAGCGGGAAGCCCTATGAGCAGTTCTTC. This encodes CASSLVSVRTSGKPYEQFF.

V usage is TRBV7-2 and J usage is TRBJ2-2; D may be TRBD2 (6 bases). The V gene's germline CDR1 is SGHTA and CDR2 FQGNSA. Deletions cut 7 bases from V and 2 bases from J, with 8 bases between. This CDR3 spans 13 amino acids. The CDR3: CASTSANTGELFF. CDR3 sequence (DNA): TGTGCCAGCACTAGCGCCAACACCGGGGAGCTGTTTTTT.

The chain couples TRBV5-6 to TRBJ2-7; 12 nucleotides agree with TRBD2. CDR1 and CDR2 (germline): SGHDT, YYEEEE. Trimming at V came to 1 base and at J to 3 bases, leaving 11 bases not matched to a gene. The CDR3 length is 18 residues. CDR3: CASSLMPTSGSPIYEQYF. The CDR3, as DNA: TGTGCCAGCAGCTTGATGCCGACTAGCGGGAGTCCCATCTACGAGCAGTACTTC.

This clone was recorded once. CDR3 sequence (DNA): TGCAGCGTCATCTGGGGGACAGGGTATACGAACACTGAAGCTTTCTTT. The encoded protein is CSVIWGTGYTNTEAFF. The chain links TRBV29-1 to TRBJ1-1, with 9 bases lining up with TRBD1. This CDR3 spans 16 amino acids. Germline V gene sequence: CDR1 SQVTM, CDR2 ANQGSEA. V was pared by 6 bases and J by 1 base, with 12 bases of the junction left unmatched.

The rearrangement links TRBV6-5 to TRBJ2-7, with 9 bases matching TRBD1. V was clipped by 0 bases and J by 0 bases; unmatched bases: 3. Germline CDR1 and CDR2: MNHEY and SVGAGI. The CDR3 totals 16 residues. CDR3 coding DNA: TGTGCCAGCAGTTACTCAGGACAGGGGAGCTCCTACGAGCAGTACTTC. It yields the protein CASSYSGQGSSYEQYF.

This clone was counted a single time. V is TRBV11-2 and J is TRBJ2-2, with D possibly being TRBD2 (6 bases). CDR1 is SGHAT and CDR2 is FQNNGV in the germline V gene. CDR3 length equals 15 residues. V was pared by 4 bases and J by 9 bases, with 18 bases between. CDR3 nucleotide sequence: TGTGCCAGCAGCTCTCCAGGGAGGCGACCCCGGGAGCTGTTTTTT. Amino acids: CASSSPGRRPRELFF.

This clone has only one observation. The V call is TRBV7-9, the J call TRBJ2-5, with TRBD2 identical over 11 bases. The CDR3 covers 17 residues. Germline CDR1 is SEHNR and CDR2 is FQNEAQ (reference sequence). V was clipped by 1 base and J by 4 bases; unmatched bases: 8. The CDR3 DNA sequence: TGTGCCAGCAGCTTAGTTAGGACTAGCGGGTACGGAGAGACCCAGTACTTC. This gives the protein CASSLVRTSGYGETQYF.

The J gene is TRBJ2-1, the V gene TRBV30, with 10 bases matching TRBD2. V lost 2 bases, J lost 4 bases, and 5 bases stayed unmatched. From germline, CDR1 is GTSNPN and CDR2 SVGIG (reference sequence). The CDR3 covers 15 residues. In nucleotides, the CDR3 is TGTGCCTGGAGTCAACTAGCGGGACTTTACAATGAGCAGTTCTTC. This codes for CAWSQLAGLYNEQFF.